This T cell receptor (beta chain) was captured in a study of cytomegalovirus exposure and HLA in healthy donors. General study findings and limits: As immune exposure information, only CMV serostatus was available. Per a prior analysis, the majority of TCR beta V segments were productive roughly 90% or roughly 30% of the time. When presence/absence was analysed, sequencing depth was taken to be roughly uniform across donors.

V lost 5 bases and J lost 8; bases outside the gene matches: 6. Germline values: CDR1 MNHEY, CDR2 SVGAGI. This CDR3 contains 14 residues. Despite likely unrecorded immune exposures, the donors were nominally healthy at the time of sampling. A remark on this clone: Its cognate antigen is unknown.

60 Vbeta and 13 Jbeta primers were used in PCR. This table comes from immunoSEQ multiplex PCR, and its TCRdb copy is limited to in-frame clones, with some not included. The data show about 200,000 clones, with about four fifths seen just once and approximately 1.5% held by the top ten. The chain combines TRBV6-5 with TRBJ1-6; TRBD1 agrees at 7 bases. This clonotype was sampled from a girl aged 10-17 years in good health and CMV-seropositive. Material for sequencing was PBMCs. The DNA of the CDR3 is TGTGCCAGCAGTACACAGGGGCTAGATTCACCCCTCCACTTT. This encodes CASSTQGLDSPLHF.